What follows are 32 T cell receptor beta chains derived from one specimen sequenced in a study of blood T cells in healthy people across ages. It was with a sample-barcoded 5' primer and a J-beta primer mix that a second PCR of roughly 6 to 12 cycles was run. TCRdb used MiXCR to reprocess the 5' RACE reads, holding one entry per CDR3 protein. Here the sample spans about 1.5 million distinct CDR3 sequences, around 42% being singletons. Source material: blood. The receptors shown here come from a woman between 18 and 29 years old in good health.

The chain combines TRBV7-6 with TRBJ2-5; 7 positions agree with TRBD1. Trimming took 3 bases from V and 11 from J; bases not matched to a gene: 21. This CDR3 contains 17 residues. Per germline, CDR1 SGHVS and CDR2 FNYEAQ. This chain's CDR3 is CASSFQGGDSSYNEQYF. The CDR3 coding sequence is TGTGCCAGCAGCTTTCAAGGGGGCGATAGCTCCTACAATGAGCAGTACTTC.

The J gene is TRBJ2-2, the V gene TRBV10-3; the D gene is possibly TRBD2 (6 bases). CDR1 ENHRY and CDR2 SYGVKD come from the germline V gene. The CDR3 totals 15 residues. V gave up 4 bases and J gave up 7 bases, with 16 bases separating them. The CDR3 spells CAISGDSLHGGELFF. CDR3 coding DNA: TGTGCCATCAGTGGGGACTCCCTTCACGGCGGGGAGCTGTTTTTT.

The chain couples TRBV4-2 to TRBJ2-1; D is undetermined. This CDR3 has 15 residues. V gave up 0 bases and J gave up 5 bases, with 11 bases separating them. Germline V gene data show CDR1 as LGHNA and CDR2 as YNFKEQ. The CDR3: CASSQDPSVHNEQFF. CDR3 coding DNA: TGTGCCAGCAGCCAAGATCCCAGCGTCCACAATGAGCAGTTCTTC.

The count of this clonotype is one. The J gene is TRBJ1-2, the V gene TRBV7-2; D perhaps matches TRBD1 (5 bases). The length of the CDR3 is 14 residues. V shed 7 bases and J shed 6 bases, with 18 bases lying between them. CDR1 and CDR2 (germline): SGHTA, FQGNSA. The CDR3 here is CASTLVHGGDGYTF. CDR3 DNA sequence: TGTGCCAGCACCCTAGTCCACGGGGGGGATGGCTACACCTTC.

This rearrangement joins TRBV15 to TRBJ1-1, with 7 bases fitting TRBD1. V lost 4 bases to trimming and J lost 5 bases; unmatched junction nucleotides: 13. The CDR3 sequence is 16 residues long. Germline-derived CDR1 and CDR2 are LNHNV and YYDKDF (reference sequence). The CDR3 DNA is TGTGCCACCAGCATCGAAGGACAGGCCTTGGGAACTGAAGCTTTCTTT. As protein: CATSIEGQALGTEAFF.

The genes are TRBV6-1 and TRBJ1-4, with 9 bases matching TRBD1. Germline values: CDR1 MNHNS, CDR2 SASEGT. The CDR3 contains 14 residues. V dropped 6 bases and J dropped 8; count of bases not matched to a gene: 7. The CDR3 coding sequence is TGTGCCAGCAGGACAGGGGGTAGTTCCGAAAAACTGTTTTTT. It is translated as CASRTGGSSEKLFF.

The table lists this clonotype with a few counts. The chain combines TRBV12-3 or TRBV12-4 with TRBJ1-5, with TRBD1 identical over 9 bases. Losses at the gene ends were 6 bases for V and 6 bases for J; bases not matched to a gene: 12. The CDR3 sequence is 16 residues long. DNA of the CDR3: TGTGCCAGCAGCATGTCCGGGACAGGGTGGCTTCAGCCCCAGCATTTT. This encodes CASSMSGTGWLQPQHF.

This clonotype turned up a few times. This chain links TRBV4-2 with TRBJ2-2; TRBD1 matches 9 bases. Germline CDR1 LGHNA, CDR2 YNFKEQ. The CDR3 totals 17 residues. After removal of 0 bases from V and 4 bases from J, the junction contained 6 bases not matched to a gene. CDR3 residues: CASSQDAGQGVTGELFF. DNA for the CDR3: TGTGCCAGCAGCCAAGATGCGGGACAGGGAGTCACCGGGGAGCTGTTTTTT.

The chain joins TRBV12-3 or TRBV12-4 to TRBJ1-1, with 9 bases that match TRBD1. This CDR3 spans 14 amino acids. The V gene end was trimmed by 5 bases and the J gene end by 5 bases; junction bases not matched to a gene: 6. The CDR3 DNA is TGTGCCAGCAGTCGGGGGACAGGGAGAACTGAAGCTTTCTTT. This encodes CASSRGTGRTEAFF.

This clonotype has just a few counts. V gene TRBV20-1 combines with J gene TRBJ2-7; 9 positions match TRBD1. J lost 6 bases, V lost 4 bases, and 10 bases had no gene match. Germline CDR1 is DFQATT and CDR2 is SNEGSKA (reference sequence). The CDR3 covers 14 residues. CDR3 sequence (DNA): TGCAGTGCTATCCCGGGACAGGGATCACCCGAGCAGTACTTC. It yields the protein CSAIPGQGSPEQYF.

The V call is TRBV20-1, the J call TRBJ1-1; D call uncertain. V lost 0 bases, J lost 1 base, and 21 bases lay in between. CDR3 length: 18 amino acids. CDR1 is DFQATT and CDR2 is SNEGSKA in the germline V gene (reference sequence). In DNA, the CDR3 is TGCAGTGCTAGAGATTTCGCGACGGGTAGCCAGGCGAACACTGAAGCTTTCTTT. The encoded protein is CSARDFATGSQANTEAFF.

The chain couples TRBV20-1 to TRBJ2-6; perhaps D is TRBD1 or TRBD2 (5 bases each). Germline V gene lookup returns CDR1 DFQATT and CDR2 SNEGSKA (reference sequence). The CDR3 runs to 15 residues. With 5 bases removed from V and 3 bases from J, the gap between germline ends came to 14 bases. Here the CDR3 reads CSALRGQFGANVLTF. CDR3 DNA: TGCAGTGCTCTCCGGGGCCAATTTGGGGCCAACGTCCTGACTTTC.

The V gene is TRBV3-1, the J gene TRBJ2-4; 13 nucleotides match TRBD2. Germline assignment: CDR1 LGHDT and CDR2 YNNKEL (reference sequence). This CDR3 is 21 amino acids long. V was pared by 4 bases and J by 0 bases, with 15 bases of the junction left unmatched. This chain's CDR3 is CASSRQSRGTSGTLAKNIQYF. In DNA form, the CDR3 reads TGTGCCAGCAGCCGGCAAAGTCGCGGGACTAGCGGGACTCTAGCCAAAAACATTCAGTACTTC. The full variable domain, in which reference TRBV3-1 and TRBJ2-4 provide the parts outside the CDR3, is DTAVSQTPKYLVTQMGNDKSIKCEQNLGHDTMYWYKQDSKKFLKIMFSYNNKELIINETVPNRFSPKSPDKAHLNLHINSLELGDSAVYFCASSRQSRGTSGTLAKNIQYFGAGTRLSVL.

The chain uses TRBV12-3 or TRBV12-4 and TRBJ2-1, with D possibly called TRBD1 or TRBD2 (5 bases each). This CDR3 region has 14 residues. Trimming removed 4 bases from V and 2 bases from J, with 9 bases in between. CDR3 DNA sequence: TGTGCCAGCAGTTACCGGGACCCCTACAATGAGCAGTTCTTC. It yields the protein CASSYRDPYNEQFF.

The chain's CDR3 is CAIQQSTVQYF. The CDR3 DNA reads as TGTGCCATCCAGCAGAGTACTGTGCAGTATTTT. This chain joins TRBV10-3 and TRBJ2-3; unclear D gene. Trimming took 8 bases from V and 11 from J, leaving 14 bases between them. Germline V lookup: CDR1 ENHRY, CDR2 SYGVKD. The CDR3 spans 11 residues.

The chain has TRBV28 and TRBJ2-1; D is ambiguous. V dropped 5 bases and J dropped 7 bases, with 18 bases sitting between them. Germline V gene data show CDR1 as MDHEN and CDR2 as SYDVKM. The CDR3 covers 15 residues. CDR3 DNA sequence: TGTGCCAGCAGTATCCCGGCTCTAGGTGGGAATGAGCAGTTCTTC. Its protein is CASSIPALGGNEQFF.

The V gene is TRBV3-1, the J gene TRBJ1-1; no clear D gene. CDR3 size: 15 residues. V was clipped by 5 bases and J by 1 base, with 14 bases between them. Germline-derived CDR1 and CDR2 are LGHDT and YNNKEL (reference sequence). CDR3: CASSSPSRRNTEAFF. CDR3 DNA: TGTGCCAGCAGCTCCCCCAGCAGGAGGAACACTGAAGCTTTCTTT.

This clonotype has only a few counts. CDR3 region: CATSEPQGADYNEQFF. The CDR3 nucleotides are TGTGCCACCAGTGAGCCGCAGGGGGCAGACTACAATGAGCAGTTCTTC. The chain is built from TRBV24-1 and TRBJ2-1; 8 bases line up with TRBD1. Germline V gene lookup returns CDR1 KGHDR and CDR2 SFDVKD. This CDR3 region has 16 residues. V dropped 4 bases and J dropped 3; count of bases not matched to a gene: 7.

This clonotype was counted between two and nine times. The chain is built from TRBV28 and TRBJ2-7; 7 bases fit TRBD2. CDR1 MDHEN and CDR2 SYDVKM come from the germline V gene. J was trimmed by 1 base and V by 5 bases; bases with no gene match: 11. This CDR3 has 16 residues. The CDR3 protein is CASSPKGLRGSYEQYF. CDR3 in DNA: TGTGCCAGCAGTCCAAAGGGACTACGAGGATCCTACGAGCAGTACTTC. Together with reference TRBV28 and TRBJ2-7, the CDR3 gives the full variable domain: DVKVTQSSRYLVKRTGEKVFLECVQDMDHENMFWYRQDPGLGLRLIYFSYDVKMKEKGDIPEGYSVSREKKERFSLILESASTNQTSMYLCASSPKGLRGSYEQYFGPGTRLTVT.

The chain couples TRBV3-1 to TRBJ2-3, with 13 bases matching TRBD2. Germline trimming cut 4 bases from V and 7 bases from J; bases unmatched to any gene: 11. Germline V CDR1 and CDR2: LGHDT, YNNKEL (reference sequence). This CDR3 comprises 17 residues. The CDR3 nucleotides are TGTGCCAGCAGCCGGGGACTAGCGGGATTATCCAGTTATACGCAGTATTTT. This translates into CASSRGLAGLSSYTQYF.

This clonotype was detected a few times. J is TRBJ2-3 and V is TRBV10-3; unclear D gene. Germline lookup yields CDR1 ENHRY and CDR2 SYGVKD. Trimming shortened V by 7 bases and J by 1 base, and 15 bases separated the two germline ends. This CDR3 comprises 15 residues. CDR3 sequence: CAIKGEATGTDTQYF. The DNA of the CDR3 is TGTGCCATCAAAGGCGAAGCGACGGGCACAGATACGCAGTATTTT.

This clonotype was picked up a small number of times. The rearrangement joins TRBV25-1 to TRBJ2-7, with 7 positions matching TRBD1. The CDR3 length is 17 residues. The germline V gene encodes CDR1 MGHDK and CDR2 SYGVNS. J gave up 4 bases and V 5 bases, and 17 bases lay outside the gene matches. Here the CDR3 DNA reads TGTGCCAGCAGTCCCCTACACCGGACAGGACCAGGATACGAGCAGTACTTC. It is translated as CASSPLHRTGPGYEQYF.

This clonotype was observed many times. The DNA of the CDR3 is TGCGCCAGCAGCCCACAAACTAGTCCAGAGGAGACCCAGTACTTC. Protein product: CASSPQTSPEETQYF. The chain is built from TRBV4-1 and TRBJ2-5; possibly TRBD2 for D (5 bases). The CDR3 length is 15 residues. V was cut by 4 bases and J by 5 bases, with 17 bases left in between. Germline values: CDR1 MGHRA, CDR2 YSYEKL.

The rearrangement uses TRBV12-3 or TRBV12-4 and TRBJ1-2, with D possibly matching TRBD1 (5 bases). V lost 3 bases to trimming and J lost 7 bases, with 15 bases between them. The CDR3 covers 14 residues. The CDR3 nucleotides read TGTGCCAGCAGTTTTCTCAATGGGGGGGGTGGCTACACCTTC. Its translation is CASSFLNGGGGYTF.

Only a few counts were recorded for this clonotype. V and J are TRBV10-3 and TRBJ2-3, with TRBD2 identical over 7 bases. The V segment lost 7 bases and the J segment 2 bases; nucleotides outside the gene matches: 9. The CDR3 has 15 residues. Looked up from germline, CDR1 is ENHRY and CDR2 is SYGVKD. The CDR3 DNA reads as TGTGCCATCATTAATGCTAGCGGTGACACAGATACGCAGTATTTT. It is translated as CAIINASGDTDTQYF.

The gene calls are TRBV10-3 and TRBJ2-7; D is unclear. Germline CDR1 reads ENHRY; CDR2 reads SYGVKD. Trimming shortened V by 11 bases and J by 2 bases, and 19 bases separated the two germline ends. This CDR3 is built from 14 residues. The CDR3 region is CAASNKDSAYEQYF. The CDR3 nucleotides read TGTGCCGCGTCGAACAAAGACTCCGCCTACGAGCAGTACTTC.

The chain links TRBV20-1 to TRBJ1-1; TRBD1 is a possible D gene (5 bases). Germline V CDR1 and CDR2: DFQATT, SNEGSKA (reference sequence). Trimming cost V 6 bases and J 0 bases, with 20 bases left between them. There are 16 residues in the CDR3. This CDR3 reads CSAPRRGGAVNTEAFF. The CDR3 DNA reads TGCAGTGCCCCAAGGAGAGGTGGGGCCGTGAACACTGAAGCTTTCTTT.

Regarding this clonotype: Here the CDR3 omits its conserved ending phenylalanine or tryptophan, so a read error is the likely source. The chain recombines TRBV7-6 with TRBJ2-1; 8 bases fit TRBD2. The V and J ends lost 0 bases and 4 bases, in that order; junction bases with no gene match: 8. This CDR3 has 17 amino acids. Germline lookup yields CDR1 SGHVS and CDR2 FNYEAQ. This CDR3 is CASSLAPGLGFYNEQFL. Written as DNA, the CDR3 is TGTGCCAGCAGCTTAGCTCCGGGACTAGGGTTTTACAATGAGCAGTTCTTA.

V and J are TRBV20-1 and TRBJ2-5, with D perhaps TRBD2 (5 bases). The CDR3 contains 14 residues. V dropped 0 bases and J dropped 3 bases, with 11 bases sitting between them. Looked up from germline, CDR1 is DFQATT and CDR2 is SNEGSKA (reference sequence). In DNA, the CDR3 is TGCAGTGCTAGAGACGGGAAGCTGGAAGAGACCCAGTACTTC. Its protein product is CSARDGKLEETQYF.

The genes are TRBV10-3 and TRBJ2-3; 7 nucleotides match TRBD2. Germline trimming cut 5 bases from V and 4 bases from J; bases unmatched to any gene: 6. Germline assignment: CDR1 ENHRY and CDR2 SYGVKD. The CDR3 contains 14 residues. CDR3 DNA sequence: TGTGCCATCAGTCCGGGAGGAAGAGCAGATACGCAGTATTTT. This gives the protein CAISPGGRADTQYF.

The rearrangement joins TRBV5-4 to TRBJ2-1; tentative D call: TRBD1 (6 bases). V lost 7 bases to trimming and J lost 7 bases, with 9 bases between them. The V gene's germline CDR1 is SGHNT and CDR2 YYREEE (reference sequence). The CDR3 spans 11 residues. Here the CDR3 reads CASVRGNEQFF. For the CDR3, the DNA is TGTGCCAGCGTAAGGGGGAATGAGCAGTTCTTC.

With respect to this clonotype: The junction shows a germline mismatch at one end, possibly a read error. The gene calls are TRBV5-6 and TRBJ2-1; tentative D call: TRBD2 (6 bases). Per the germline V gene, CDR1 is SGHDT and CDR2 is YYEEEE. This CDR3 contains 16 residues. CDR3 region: CASRTFAGSRYNGQFF. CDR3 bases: TGTGCCAGCAGAACTTTTGCGGGATCGCGGTACAATGGGCAGTTCTTC.